This T cell receptor beta chain was sequenced for a study of T cells after yellow fever vaccination. Findings of the study overall: Although the secondary response was weaker, it peaked faster, at day 5 versus 15. Most clones from primary vaccination were detected again post-booster (roughly 96% CD4, around 88% CD8). A limited proportion of clonotypes was detected within both the CD4 and CD8 compartments.

The V end lost 10 bases, the J end lost 6 bases, and 7 bases lay between the germline ends. Looked up from germline, CDR1 is WNHNN and CDR2 is SYGVQD (reference sequence). The CDR3 loop spans 9 amino acids. TCRdb used MiXCR to reprocess the 5' RACE reads, holding one entry per CDR3 protein. Of 300,000 to 400,000 distinct CDR3 sequences in the sample, roughly 8.6% were seen once. This clonotype was found once. The antigen remains undetermined. Source: PBMCs, taken around 45 days after the first yellow fever vaccination. The chain is built from TRBV10-1 and TRBJ2-7; D is possibly TRBD1 (6 bases). The sequence was obtained from a man between 18 and 29 years old who received the YFV17D yellow fever vaccine. The CDR3 nucleotides are TGCGCCACAGGGGTCGAGCAGTACGTC. It specifies CATGVEQYV.